This T cell receptor (beta chain) was observed in a study of blood T cell repertoires in COVID-19. Study-level information: Whether acute or convalescent, the COVID-19 samples came from the United States, Italy and Spain.

This CDR3 comprises 15 residues. The germline CDR1 and CDR2 sequences are SEHNR and FQNEAQ (reference sequence). The V segment lost 5 bases and the J segment 7 bases; nucleotides outside the gene matches: 6. As processed by the authors: Amplified reference gene primers provided the basis for estimating nucleated cell counts. Assay: immunoSEQ multiplex PCR; the TCRdb copy retains only in-frame clones and omits some. The V and J calls and clone size come from that table; D and trimming were worked out from the DNA. In the table there are around 450,000 clones, 70% to 90% of which are singletons. Everyone who took part was roughly 18 to 89 years old, and they came from 24 US areas. Cohort placement rested on clinical history that participants reported themselves.

The clonotype comes from a woman aged 18-35 years with acute COVID-19. The rearrangement uses TRBV7-9 and TRBJ1-6; 9 positions match TRBD1. The sample consisted of PBMCs or T cells enriched from blood (not recorded which). The CDR3 loop is CASSPSTGGNSPLHF. The CDR3 coding sequence is TGTGCCAGCAGCCCCTCGACAGGGGGGAATTCACCCCTCCACTTT.